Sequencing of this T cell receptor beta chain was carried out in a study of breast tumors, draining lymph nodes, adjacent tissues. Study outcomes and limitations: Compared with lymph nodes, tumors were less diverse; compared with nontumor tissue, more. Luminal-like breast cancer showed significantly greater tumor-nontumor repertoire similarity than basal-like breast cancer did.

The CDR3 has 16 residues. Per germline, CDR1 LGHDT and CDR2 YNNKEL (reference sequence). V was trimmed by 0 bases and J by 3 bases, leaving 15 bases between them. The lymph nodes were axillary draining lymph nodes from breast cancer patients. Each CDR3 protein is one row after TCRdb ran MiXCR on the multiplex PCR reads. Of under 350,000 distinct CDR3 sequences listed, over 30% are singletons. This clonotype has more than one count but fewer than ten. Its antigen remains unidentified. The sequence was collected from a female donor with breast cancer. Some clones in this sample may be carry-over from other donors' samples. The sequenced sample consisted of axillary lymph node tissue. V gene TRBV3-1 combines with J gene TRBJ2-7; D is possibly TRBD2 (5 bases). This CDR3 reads CASSQDAGIQYYEQYF. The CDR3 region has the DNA TGTGCCAGCAGCCAAGACGCCGGGATCCAATACTACGAGCAGTACTTC.